This T cell receptor beta chain was obtained from a study of T cell changes during pregnancy in multiple sclerosis. Germline loops: CDR1 MRHNA, CDR2 SNTAGT. This CDR3 is 14 amino acids long. Trimming took 10 bases from V and 2 from J; bases not matched to a gene: 5. The protocol was immunoSEQ multiplex PCR, while the TCRdb copy is restricted to in-frame clones and leaves out a portion. The sample has some 68,000 clones, roughly nine tenths seen once. The chain is built from TRBV6-4 and TRBJ2-3; TRBD2 matches at 11 bases. The receptor's source is a female donor with multiple sclerosis, enrolled in a pregnancy study. Source: peripheral blood, taken in the second trimester of pregnancy. CDR3 coding DNA: TGTGCCACCGGGACTAGCGGCAACACAGATACGCAGTATTTT. Translated, it gives CATGTSGNTDTQYF.